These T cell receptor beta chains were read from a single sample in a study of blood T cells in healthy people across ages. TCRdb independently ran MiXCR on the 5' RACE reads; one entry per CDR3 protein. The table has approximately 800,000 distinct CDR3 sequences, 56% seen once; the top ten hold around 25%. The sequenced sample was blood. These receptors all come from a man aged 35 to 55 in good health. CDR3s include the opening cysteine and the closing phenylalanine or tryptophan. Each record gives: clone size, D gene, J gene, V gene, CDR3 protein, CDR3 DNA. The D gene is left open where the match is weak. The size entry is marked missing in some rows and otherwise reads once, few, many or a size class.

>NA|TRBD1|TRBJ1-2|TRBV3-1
CASSRTWGQGFDYGYTF
TGTGCCAGCAGCCGGACTTGGGGACAGGGGTTTGATTATGGCTACACCTTC
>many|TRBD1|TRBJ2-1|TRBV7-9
CASSSHRQGSNEQFF
TGTGCCAGCAGCTCCCACAGACAGGGGTCCAATGAGCAGTTCTTC
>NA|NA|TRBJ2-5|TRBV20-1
CSARDVLAAETQYF
TGCAGTGCTAGAGATGTCCTAGCAGCGGAGACCCAGTACTTC
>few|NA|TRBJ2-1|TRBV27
CASSDTPGYSYNEQFF
TGTGCCAGCAGTGATACCCCTGGATACTCCTACAATGAGCAGTTCTTC
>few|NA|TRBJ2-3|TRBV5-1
CASSSGYTDTQYF
TGCGCCAGCAGCTCCGGCTACACAGATACGCAGTATTTT
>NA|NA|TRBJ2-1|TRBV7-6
CASSRNTGFDNEQFF
TGTGCCAGCAGCCGTAACACAGGGTTCGACAATGAGCAGTTCTTC
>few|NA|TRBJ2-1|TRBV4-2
CASSQERRGRSYNEQFF
TGTGCCAGCAGCCAAGAGAGGCGGGGTCGGTCCTACAATGAGCAGTTCTTC
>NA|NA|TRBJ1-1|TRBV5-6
CASSLDGQKMNTEAFF
TGTGCCAGCAGCTTGGATGGACAGAAAATGAACACTGAAGCTTTCTTT
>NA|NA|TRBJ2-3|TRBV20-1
CSARYLVTDTQYF
TGCAGTGCTAGGTACCTAGTCACAGATACGCAGTATTTT
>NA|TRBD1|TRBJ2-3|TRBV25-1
CASSEGPTGGTDTQYF
TGTGCCAGCAGTGAAGGCCCGACAGGGGGCACAGATACGCAGTATTTT
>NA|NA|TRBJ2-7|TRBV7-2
CASSLARPQGQYF
TGTGCCAGCAGCTTAGCGCGACCACAGGGCCAGTACTTC
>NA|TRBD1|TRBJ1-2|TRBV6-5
CASSWGGQGYGYTF
TGTGCCAGCAGCTGGGGGGGACAGGGGTATGGCTACACCTTC
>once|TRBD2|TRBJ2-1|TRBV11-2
CASAKSTSPTYNEQFF
TGTGCCAGCGCCAAGTCGACTAGCCCCACCTACAATGAGCAGTTCTTC
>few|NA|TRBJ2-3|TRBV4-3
CASSQESSAGTDTQYF
TGCGCCAGCAGCCAAGAGTCTTCGGCGGGCACAGATACGCAGTATTTT
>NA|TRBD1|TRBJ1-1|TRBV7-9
CASSITDRGDEAFF
TGTGCCAGCAGCATCACGGACAGGGGGGATGAAGCTTTCTTT
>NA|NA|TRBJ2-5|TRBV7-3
CASSFSGRFEDETQYF
TGTGCCAGCAGCTTTTCGGGTCGGTTTGAAGATGAGACCCAGTACTTC
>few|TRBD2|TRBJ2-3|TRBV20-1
CSARDSSGTGDTQYF
TGCAGTGCTAGAGATTCTAGCGGGACGGGAGATACGCAGTATTTT
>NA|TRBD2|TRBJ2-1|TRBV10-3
CAISPGLAANEQFF
TGTGCCATCAGCCCGGGACTAGCAGCTAATGAGCAGTTCTTC
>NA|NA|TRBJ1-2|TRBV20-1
CSARSTEELGYTF
TGCAGTGCTAGATCGACAGAGGAACTTGGCTACACCTTC
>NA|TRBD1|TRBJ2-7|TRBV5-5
CASTPDRGRKGSYEQYF
TGTGCCAGCACTCCGGACAGGGGGCGCAAGGGATCCTACGAGCAGTACTTC
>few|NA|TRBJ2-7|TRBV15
CATSGLPPGTAYEQYF
TGTGCCACCAGCGGACTACCCCCCGGGACAGCCTACGAGCAGTACTTC
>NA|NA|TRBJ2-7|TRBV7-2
CASSIDRGPYEQYF
TGTGCCAGCAGCATAGATCGGGGGCCCTACGAGCAGTACTTC
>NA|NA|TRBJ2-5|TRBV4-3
CASSQVVGYMNEQYF
TGCGCCAGCAGCCAAGTGGTGGGATATATGAATGAGCAGTACTTC
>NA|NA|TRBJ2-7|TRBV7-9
CASNQGGYEQYF
TGTGCCAGCAACCAGGGAGGCTACGAGCAGTACTTC
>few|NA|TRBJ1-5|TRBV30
CAWSGQGRQPQHF
TGTGCCTGGAGTGGGCAGGGAAGACAGCCCCAGCATTTT
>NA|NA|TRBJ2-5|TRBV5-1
CASNLDSQETQYF
TGCGCCAGCAACTTGGACAGTCAAGAGACCCAGTACTTC
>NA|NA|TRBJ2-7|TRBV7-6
CATTINAGNAYEQYF
TGTGCCACTACTATAAACGCAGGGAATGCCTACGAGCAGTACTTC
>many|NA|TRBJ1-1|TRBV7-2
CASSLAQSGQEAFF
TGTGCCAGCAGCTTAGCACAGTCCGGCCAGGAAGCTTTCTTT